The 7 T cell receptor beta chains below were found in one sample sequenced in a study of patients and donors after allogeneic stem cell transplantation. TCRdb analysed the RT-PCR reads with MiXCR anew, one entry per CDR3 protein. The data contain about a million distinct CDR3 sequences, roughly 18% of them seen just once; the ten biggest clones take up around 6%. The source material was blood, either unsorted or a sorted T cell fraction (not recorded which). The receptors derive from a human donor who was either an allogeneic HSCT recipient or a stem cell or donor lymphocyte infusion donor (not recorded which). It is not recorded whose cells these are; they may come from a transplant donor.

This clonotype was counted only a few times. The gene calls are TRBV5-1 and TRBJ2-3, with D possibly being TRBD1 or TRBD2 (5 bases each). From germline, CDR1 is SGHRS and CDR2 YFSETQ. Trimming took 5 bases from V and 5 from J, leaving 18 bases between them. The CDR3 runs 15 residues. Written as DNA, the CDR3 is TGCGCCAGCAGGAGGGGTTCCCCCGGTAGAGATACGCAGTATTTT. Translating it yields CASRRGSPGRDTQYF.

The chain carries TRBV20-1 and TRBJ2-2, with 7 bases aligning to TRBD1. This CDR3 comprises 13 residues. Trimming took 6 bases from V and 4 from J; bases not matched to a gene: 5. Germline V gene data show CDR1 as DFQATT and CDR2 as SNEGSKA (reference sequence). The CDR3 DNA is TGCAGTGCACGACAGGGTACCACCGGGGAGCTGTTTTTT. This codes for CSARQGTTGELFF.

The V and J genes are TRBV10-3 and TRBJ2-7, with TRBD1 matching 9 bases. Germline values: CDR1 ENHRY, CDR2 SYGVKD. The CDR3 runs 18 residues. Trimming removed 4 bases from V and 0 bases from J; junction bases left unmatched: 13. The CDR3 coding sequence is TGTGCCATCAGTGGTCCCGGGACAGGGAAATTAAGCTCCTACGAGCAGTACTTC. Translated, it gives CAISGPGTGKLSSYEQYF.

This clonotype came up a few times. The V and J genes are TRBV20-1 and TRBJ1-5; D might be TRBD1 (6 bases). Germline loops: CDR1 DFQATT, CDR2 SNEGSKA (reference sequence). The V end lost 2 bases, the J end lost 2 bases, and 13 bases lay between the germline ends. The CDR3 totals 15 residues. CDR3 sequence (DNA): TGCAGTGCTAGAAATTCCAGGGGACGCAATCAGCCCCAGCATTTT. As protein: CSARNSRGRNQPQHF.

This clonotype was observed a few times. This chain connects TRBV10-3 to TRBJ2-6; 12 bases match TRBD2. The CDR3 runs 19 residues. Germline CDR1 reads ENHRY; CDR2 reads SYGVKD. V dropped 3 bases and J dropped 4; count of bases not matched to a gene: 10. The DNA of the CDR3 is TGTGCCATCAGTGAAGGACTAGCGGGGACATCGGCGGGGGCCAACGTCCTGACTTTC. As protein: CAISEGLAGTSAGANVLTF.

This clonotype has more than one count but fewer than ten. The CDR3 DNA sequence: TGTGCCAGCTACCGGGGTCTGACCTACGAGCAGTACTTC. Encoded protein: CASYRGLTYEQYF. The chain links TRBV5-6 to TRBJ2-7; a possible D gene is TRBD2 (5 bases). The germline V gene encodes CDR1 SGHDT and CDR2 YYEEEE. The CDR3 sequence is 13 residues long. V was clipped by 7 bases and J by 2 bases, with 13 bases between them.

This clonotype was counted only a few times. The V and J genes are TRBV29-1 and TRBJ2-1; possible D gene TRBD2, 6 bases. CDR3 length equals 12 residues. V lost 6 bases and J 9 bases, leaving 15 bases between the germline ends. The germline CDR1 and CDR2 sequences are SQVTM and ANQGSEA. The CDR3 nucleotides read TGCAGCGTGGGACTCCTCTCCGTTGAGCAGTTCTTC. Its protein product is CSVGLLSVEQFF.